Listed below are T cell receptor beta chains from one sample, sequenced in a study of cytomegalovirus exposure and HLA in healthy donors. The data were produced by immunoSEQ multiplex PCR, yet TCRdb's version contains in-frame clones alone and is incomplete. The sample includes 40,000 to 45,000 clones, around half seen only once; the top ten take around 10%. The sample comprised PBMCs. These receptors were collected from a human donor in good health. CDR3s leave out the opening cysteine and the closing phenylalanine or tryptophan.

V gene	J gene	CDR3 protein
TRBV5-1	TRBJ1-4	ASRKRQGNDEKLF
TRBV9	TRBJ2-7	ASSVEWRGAGVEQY
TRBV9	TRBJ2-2	ASRGAPSTGELF
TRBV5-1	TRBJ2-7	ASSFHSGSGYEQY
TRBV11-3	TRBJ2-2	ASSWQSGQPGELF
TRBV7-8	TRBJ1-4	ASSRGQGIEKLF
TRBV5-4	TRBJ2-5	ASSQTGGQETQY
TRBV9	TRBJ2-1	APGTSGGVTYNEQF
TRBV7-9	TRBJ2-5	ASSLGETAQETQY
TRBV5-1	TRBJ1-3	ASSLVGGAGNTIY
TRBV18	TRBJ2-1	ASSLGQYNEQF
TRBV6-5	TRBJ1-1	ASSRRVLNTEAF
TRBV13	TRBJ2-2	ASSFPAGELF
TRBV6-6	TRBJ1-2	ASTSSWTDVNGYT
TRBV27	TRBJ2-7	ASRRVGRGYEQY
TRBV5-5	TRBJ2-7	ASSSSGTAYEQY
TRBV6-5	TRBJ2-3	ASSRGGGAHTQY
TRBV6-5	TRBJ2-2	ASSYLRFGRPGELF
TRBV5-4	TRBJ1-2	ASSFRQGTYGYT
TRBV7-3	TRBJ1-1	ASRRDLNTEAF
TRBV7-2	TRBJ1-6	ASSSGQGFYNSPLH
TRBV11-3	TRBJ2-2	ASSLDRAGELF
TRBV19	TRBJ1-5	ASSIQGHDQPQH
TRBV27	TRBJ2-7	ASSLLGQGTYEQY
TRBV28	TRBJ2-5	ASNAPGTSVQETQY
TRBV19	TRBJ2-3	AAKGLAGGEDTQY
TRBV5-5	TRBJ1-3	ASSLEVAAAGNTIY
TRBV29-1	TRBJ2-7	SVRSSYEQY
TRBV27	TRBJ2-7	ASSLSGLAGSYEQY
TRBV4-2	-	ASSLSRDRTYEQY
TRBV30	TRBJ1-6	AWSVRDSFNSPLH
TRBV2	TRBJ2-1	ASTLEGRNEQF
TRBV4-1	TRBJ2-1	ASSQEAIASGVNEQF